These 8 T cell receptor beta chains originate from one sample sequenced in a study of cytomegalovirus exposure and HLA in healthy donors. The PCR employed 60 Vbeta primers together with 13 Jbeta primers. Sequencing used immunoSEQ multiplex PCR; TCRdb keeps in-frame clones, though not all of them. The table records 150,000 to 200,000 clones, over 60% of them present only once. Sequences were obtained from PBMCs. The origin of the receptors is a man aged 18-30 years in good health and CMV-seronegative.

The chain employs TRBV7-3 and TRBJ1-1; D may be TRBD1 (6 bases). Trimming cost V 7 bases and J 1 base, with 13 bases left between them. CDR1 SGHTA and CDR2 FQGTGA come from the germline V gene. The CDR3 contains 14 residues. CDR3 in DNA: TGTGCCAGCACCCCGGGGGGCGCGAACACTGAAGCTTTCTTT. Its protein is CASTPGGANTEAFF.

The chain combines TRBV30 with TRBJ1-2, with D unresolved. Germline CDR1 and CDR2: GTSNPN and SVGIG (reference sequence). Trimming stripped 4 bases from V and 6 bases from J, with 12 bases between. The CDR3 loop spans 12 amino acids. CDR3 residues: CAWIIGGNGYTF. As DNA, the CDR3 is TGTGCCTGGATCATAGGAGGGAATGGCTACACCTTC.

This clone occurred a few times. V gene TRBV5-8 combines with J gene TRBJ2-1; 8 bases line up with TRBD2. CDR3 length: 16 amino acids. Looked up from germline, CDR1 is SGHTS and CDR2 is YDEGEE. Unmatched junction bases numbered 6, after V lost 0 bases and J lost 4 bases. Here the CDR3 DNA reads TGTGCCAGCAGCTTGGTCCGGGGGGGGCGGTACAATGAGCAGTTCTTC. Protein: CASSLVRGGRYNEQFF.

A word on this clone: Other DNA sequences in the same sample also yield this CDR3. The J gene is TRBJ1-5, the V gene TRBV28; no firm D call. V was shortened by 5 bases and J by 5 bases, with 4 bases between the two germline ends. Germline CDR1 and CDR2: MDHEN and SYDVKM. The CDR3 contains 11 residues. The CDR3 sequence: CASSPDQPQHF. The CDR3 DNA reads TGTGCCAGCAGTCCAGATCAGCCCCAGCATTTT.

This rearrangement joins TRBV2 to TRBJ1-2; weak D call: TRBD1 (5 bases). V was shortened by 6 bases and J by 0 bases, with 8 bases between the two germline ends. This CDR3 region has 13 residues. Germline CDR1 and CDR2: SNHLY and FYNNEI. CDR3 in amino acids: CASRGGANYGYTF. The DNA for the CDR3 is TGTGCCAGCAGGGGGGGGGCTAACTATGGCTACACCTTC.

CDR3 loop: CASSQRESNEQFF. DNA of the CDR3: TGTGCCAGTTCCCAGCGGGAGTCCAATGAGCAGTTCTTC. The V call is TRBV19, the J call TRBJ2-1; TRBD2 matches at 8 bases. The CDR3 totals 13 residues. Germline V gene data show CDR1 as LNHDA and CDR2 as SQIVND (reference sequence). The junction had 6 bases not matched to a gene; V was cut back by 8 bases and J by 6 bases.

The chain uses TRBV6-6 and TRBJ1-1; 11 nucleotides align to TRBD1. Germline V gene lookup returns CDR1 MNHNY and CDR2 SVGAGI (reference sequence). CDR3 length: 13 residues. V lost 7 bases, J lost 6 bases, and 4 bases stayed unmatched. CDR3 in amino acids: CASKPGQGAEAFF. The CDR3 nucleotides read TGTGCCAGCAAACCGGGACAGGGGGCTGAAGCTTTCTTT.

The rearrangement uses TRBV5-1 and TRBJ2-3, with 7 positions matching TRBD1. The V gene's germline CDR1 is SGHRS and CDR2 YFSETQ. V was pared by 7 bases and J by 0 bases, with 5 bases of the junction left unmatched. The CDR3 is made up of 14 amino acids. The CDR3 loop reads CASSDRPSTDTQYF. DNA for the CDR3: TGCGCCAGCTCGGACAGGCCTAGCACAGATACGCAGTATTTT.